This T cell receptor beta chain appears in the sequencing data of a study of brain T cells in children with intractable seizures listed by TCRdb under 2021. Looking at the study overall: Resected brain tissue from some 53 pediatric epilepsy surgery cases was first screened for immune gene transcripts using a NanoString immunology panel. Of the approximately 12 selected surgery cases, pre-surgery blood was also sequenced for eight, so four had brain tissue only.

The immunoSEQ assay was used to generate TCR beta chain sequences from genomic DNA. The source study handled its data this way. CDR3 sequences that did not begin with the conserved framework cysteine at position 104 were removed manually. To get clonality, the normalized Shannon's Diversity Index was subtracted from one, giving values from 0 (maximal diversity) to 1 (oligoclonal). Chi-squared comparison-of-proportions tests assessed whether the same CDR3 differed in frequency between samples, such as brain versus blood. Public clonotypes were identified by searching immuneACCESS, and similarity to known antiviral clonotypes was assessed with the VDJdb browser. The table was pulled from immuneACCESS by TCRdb, which kept in-frame rearrangements only. Such tables lose some clones; where checked, under half of the loss comes from unresolved V genes, and the rest has no known cause. That table is the source of V, J and clone size, and D and trimming were worked out from the DNA. The sample includes 70,000 to 85,000 clones, with about 90% observed a single time. Together, the top ten hold approximately 25% of the sample.

Findings and caveats that apply to the study as a whole: Sequencing depth differed between pre- and post-surgery blood, so clones missing from the pre-surgery sample may reflect undersampling. The patients' HCMV serostatus was not known, and viral specificity was inferred solely from CDR3 sequence similarity.

Read against the paper, the sample's time point label means: resected brain tissue, or blood drawn just prior to surgery. Surgery cases with the highest brain T cell transcript signatures were selected for TCR beta chain sequencing of brain tissue and, where available, blood. Before surgery, the patients had been given at least one anti-epileptic drug. The TCR-sequenced patients were children whose drug-resistant epilepsy was caused by tuberous sclerosis complex, focal cortical dysplasia, Rasmussen encephalitis or hemimegalencephaly. Blood was drawn right before the epilepsy surgery. Bulk genomic DNA was isolated from unsorted brain tissue and whole blood using the Monarch genomic DNA purification kit. This clone is a singleton in its sample. Its antigen is currently not known. The sample holds no much larger clone one base away, and base qualities are not on file. Cut back by 5 bases and 2 bases, the V and J ends lie 19 bases apart. In the germline V gene (reference sequence), CDR1 corresponds to SEHNR and CDR2 to FQNEAQ. Counted from cysteine to phenylalanine, this CDR3 has 16 amino acids. Of all the DNA, just the CDR3 is kept, 48 bases in frame from base 1.

The receptor comes from a girl aged 2-10 years with Rasmussen encephalitis and intractable seizures. Here the sequenced sample was peripheral blood, taken at surgery. The chain links TRBV7-9 with TRBJ2-7; TRBD2 is possibly the D segment (6 matching bases). In nucleotide form, the sequence is TGTGCCAGCAGCCCGGCGGTGGCGGGCGGGACCTACGAGCAGTACTTC. The encoded protein is CASSPAVAGGTYEQYF.